The clone carrying this T cell receptor beta chain was found many times. As yet, its antigen is unknown. The study extracted blood RNA from unsorted whole blood and also extracted germline DNA. Collection of approximately 4.3 milliliters of peripheral blood took place before surgery. The data originate from a study of tumor-infiltrating lymphocytes in primary liver carcinoma. Study-wide results and limits: Tumor-adjacent and tumor-blood pairs shared a smaller degree of overlap than tumor region pairs. Comparison of CD4+ and CD8+ repertoires was precluded by bulk unsorted samples. Blood trailed tumors significantly in top-250-clone fraction (p = 0.039).

Researchers generated TCR beta cDNA from roughly 500 ng of total RNA, relying on a constant-region primer. Libraries for TCR beta were built through three nested multiplex PCR rounds, which together made up a slightly modified ARM-PCR procedure. It was with TRBV1-TRBV30 forward primers and a C-beta reverse primer that the first two PCR rounds were run, at approximately 10 cycles each. MiXCR, run by TCRdb on the multiplex PCR reads, gives a single entry per CDR3 protein. This table has about 310,000 distinct CDR3 sequences, roughly two thirds appearing once. Germline V gives CDR1 MNHNY, CDR2 SVGAGI (reference sequence). V lost 9 bases and J lost 4, with 17 bases in between. The CDR3 has 14 amino acids.

This sequence joins TRBV6-6 and TRBJ2-3; D possibly corresponds to TRBD2 (6 bases). This TCR was recovered from a man aged 35 to 55 with primary liver carcinoma and hepatitis B virus infection. Sequences were obtained from peripheral blood. The CDR3 DNA follows: TGTGCCAGTACCCTCGGGACGGGAGCAGATACGCAGTATTTT. It encodes CASTLGTGADTQYF.